A selection of T cell receptor beta chains follows, all from one sample in a study of T cell repertoires in cytomegalovirus infection. MiXCR, applied by TCRdb to the reads, yields one record per CDR3 protein. This table holds 200,000 to 300,000 distinct CDR3 sequences, approximately 8.3% found once. The specimen sequenced was PBMCs. The origin of the receptors is a human donor in good health (CMV status not recorded). Some clones in this sample may be carry-over from other donors' samples. The CDR3 runs from the conserved cysteine through the conserved F or W. A D gene is named only where the DNA matches it firmly. Size is omitted from some rows. Given values are once, few, many or a class for expanded clones.

CDR3aa,CDR3nt,v_gene,j_gene,d_gene,abundance
CASSTGGTRNQPQHF,TGTGCCAGCAGCACAGGGGGGACGCGAAATCAGCCCCAGCATTTT,TRBV7-2,TRBJ1-5,TRBD1,many
CASSSQGARVTEAFF,TGCGCCAGCAGCTCGCAGGGGGCGCGGGTCACTGAAGCTTTCTTT,TRBV5-1,TRBJ1-1,TRBD1,many
CASSFTGSNGAGEAFF,TGTGCCAGCAGTTTTACCGGGTCAAATGGGGCAGGTGAAGCTTTCTTT,TRBV28,TRBJ1-1,-,many
CASSSWTGVYQETQYF,TGTGCCAGCAGTTCATGGACAGGGGTATACCAAGAGACCCAGTACTTC,TRBV28,TRBJ2-5,TRBD1,-
CATSRDLSGANVLTF,TGTGCCACCAGCAGAGATTTGTCTGGGGCCAACGTCCTGACTTTC,TRBV15,TRBJ2-6,-,many
CASMLGGLAGVWSYNEQFF,TGCGCCAGCATGCTGGGGGGACTAGCGGGAGTCTGGTCCTACAATGAGCAGTTCTTC,TRBV5-1,TRBJ2-1,TRBD2,many
CASSSNGGLGSYEQYF,TGTGCCAGCAGCTCCAATGGGGGGCTGGGCTCCTACGAGCAGTACTTC,TRBV28,TRBJ2-7,-,once
CASRKTGNMNTEAFF,TGTGCCAGCAGGAAGACAGGGAACATGAACACTGAAGCTTTCTTT,TRBV6-1,TRBJ1-1,TRBD1,many
CSAQGLAGAYSTDTQYF,TGCAGTGCCCAAGGACTAGCGGGGGCCTATAGCACAGATACGCAGTATTTT,TRBV20-1,TRBJ2-3,TRBD2,few
CSAERLAGGREETQYF,TGCAGTGCTGAAAGACTAGCGGGAGGTCGGGAAGAGACCCAGTACTTC,TRBV20-1,TRBJ2-5,TRBD2,many
CSAPPPSKGSYNSPLHF,TGCAGTGCTCCCCCCCCCTCCAAAGGGTCCTATAATTCACCCCTCCACTTT,TRBV20-1,TRBJ1-6,-,many
CASSEGGRQPQHF,TGTGCCAGCAGTGAAGGGGGGAGGCAGCCCCAGCATTTT,TRBV6-1,TRBJ1-5,-,many
CASSPGGDGELFF,TGTGCCAGCAGCCCCGGGGGAGACGGGGAGCTGTTTTTT,TRBV11-3,TRBJ2-2,-,many
CASSANRGNEKLFF,TGTGCCAGCAGCGCTAACAGGGGAAATGAAAAACTGTTTTTT,TRBV6-6,TRBJ1-4,TRBD1,many
CSASGTGVQETQYF,TGCAGTGCTAGCGGGACAGGGGTACAAGAGACCCAGTACTTC,TRBV20-1,TRBJ2-5,TRBD1,-
CSVGSGGRSSYNEQFF,TGCAGTGTAGGGAGCGGGGGGAGGAGCTCCTACAATGAGCAGTTCTTC,TRBV20-1,TRBJ2-1,TRBD2,-
CASSDERSPLHF,TGCGCCAGCAGTGATGAGAGATCACCCCTCCACTTT,TRBV10-2,TRBJ1-6,-,many
CATRGPTVGGEAFF,TGTGCCACCAGAGGTCCGACAGTAGGGGGTGAAGCTTTCTTT,TRBV24-1,TRBJ1-1,-,few
CASSPRLGLGLNEQYF,TGTGCCAGCAGCCCCCGCCTGGGACTAGGTTTGAACGAGCAGTACTTC,TRBV7-2,TRBJ2-7,TRBD2,many
CASSLRDRGTEKLFF,TGCGCCAGCAGCCTCCGGGACAGGGGAACGGAGAAACTGTTTTTT,TRBV4-1,TRBJ1-4,TRBD1,-
CASSPTPFGGSLKTQYF,TGTGCCAGCAGCCCGACCCCCTTTGGGGGGAGTCTGAAGACCCAGTACTTC,TRBV7-2,TRBJ2-5,-,many
CASNPGRNTEAFF,TGTGCCAGTAATCCGGGACGGAACACTGAAGCTTTCTTT,TRBV19,TRBJ1-1,-,-
CASTLGRGRGPQHF,TGTGCCAGCACCTTGGGCAGGGGCCGCGGGCCCCAGCATTTT,TRBV6-1,TRBJ1-5,-,few